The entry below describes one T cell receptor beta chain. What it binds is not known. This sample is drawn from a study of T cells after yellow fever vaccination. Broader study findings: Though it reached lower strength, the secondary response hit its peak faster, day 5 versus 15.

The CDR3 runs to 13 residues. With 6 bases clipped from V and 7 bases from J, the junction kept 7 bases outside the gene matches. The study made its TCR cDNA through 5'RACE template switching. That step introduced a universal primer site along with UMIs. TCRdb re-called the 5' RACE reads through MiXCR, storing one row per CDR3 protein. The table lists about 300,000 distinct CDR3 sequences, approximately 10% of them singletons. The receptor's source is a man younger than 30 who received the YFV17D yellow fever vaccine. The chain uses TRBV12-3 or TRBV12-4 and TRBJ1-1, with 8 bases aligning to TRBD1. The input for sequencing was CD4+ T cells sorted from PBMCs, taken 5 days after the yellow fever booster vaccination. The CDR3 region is CASSPPTGVEAFF. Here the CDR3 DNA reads TGTGCCAGCAGCCCCCCGACAGGGGTTGAAGCTTTCTTT.